What follows are 11 T cell receptor beta chains derived from one specimen sequenced in a study of shared clonotypes between healthy human individuals. Assay: immunoSEQ multiplex PCR; the TCRdb copy retains only in-frame clones and omits some. The data contain about 980,000 clones, about three quarters of them seen just once; the ten biggest clones take up nearly 1.5%. Sequencing was carried out using memory CD4+ T cells sorted from blood. Subset specified: CD45RA-negative fraction. The origin of the receptors is a man aged 18 to 29 in good health.

This clone was found once. The identical CDR3 is also encoded by other nucleotide sequences in the sample. This chain uses TRBV30 with TRBJ1-5, with 9 positions matching TRBD1. Germline V gives CDR1 GTSNPN, CDR2 SVGIG (reference sequence). The CDR3 runs to 13 residues. The V gene end was trimmed by 5 bases and the J gene end by 4 bases; junction bases not matched to a gene: 3. Here the CDR3 reads CAWAGQGNQPQHF. In DNA form, the CDR3 reads TGTGCCTGGGCTGGACAGGGGAATCAGCCCCAGCATTTT.

This chain joins TRBV7-9 and TRBJ1-1; no definite D call. The length of the CDR3 is 12 residues. V lost 1 base and J lost 6, with 6 bases in between. Looked up from germline, CDR1 is SEHNR and CDR2 is FQNEAQ (reference sequence). The CDR3 here is CASSLEFPEAFF. The CDR3 DNA reads TGTGCCAGCAGCTTAGAGTTCCCTGAAGCTTTCTTT.

This chain links TRBV2 with TRBJ2-1, with 9 bases fitting TRBD2. Trimming removed 2 bases from V and 6 bases from J; junction bases left unmatched: 5. The CDR3 is 15 amino acids. Germline V gene data show CDR1 as SNHLY and CDR2 as FYNNEI. CDR3 nucleotide sequence: TGTGCCAGCAGTGAAACAGCGGGAGGCGTCAATGAGCAGTTCTTC. Its protein is CASSETAGGVNEQFF.

This clone was detected only a few times. In the same sample, other DNA sequences code for this CDR3. The chain carries TRBV10-3 and TRBJ1-4; possibly TRBD1 for D (5 bases). V was shortened by 0 bases and J by 5 bases, with 7 bases between the two germline ends. The germline V gene has CDR1 ENHRY and CDR2 SYGVKD. The CDR3 is 14 residues long. CDR3 in DNA: TGTGCCATCAGTGAGTCGGCAGGGAATGAAAAACTGTTTTTT. Residues: CAISESAGNEKLFF.

The J gene is TRBJ2-6, the V gene TRBV5-1; a possible D gene is TRBD1 (5 bases). V dropped 8 bases and J dropped 1 base, with 16 bases sitting between them. The CDR3 runs 16 residues. The V gene's germline CDR1 is SGHRS and CDR2 YFSETQ. The CDR3 loop is CASTLGQLSGANVLTF. The CDR3 coding sequence is TGCGCCAGTACCCTAGGACAACTTTCTGGGGCCAACGTCCTGACTTTC.

The chain links TRBV7-9 to TRBJ2-7; no definite D call. The germline V gene has CDR1 SEHNR and CDR2 FQNEAQ (reference sequence). This CDR3 comprises 12 residues. The germline V and J ends were trimmed by 5 bases and 0 bases, with 5 bases remaining between them. The CDR3 is CASSGPSYEQYF. In nucleotides, the CDR3 is TGTGCCAGCAGCGGCCCCTCCTACGAGCAGTACTTC.

This clone was found a few times. The chain uses TRBV10-3 and TRBJ1-5; 8 positions match TRBD1. The germline V gene encodes CDR1 ENHRY and CDR2 SYGVKD. CDR3 length: 13 residues. The trim removed 6 bases at V and 6 bases at J, leaving 4 bases unmatched. The CDR3 DNA reads as TGTGCCATCAGGGGACAGGAGAGTCAGCCCCAGCATTTT. As protein: CAIRGQESQPQHF.

The chain carries TRBV4-3 and TRBJ2-5; 10 nucleotides align to TRBD1. J lost 4 bases, V lost 0 bases, and 8 bases had no gene match. CDR3 length: 17 residues. In germline, CDR1 is LGHNA, CDR2 YSLEER. The CDR3 is CASSQEVGTGERETQYF. The CDR3 DNA is TGCGCCAGCAGCCAAGAGGTTGGGACAGGGGAAAGAGAGACCCAGTACTTC.

Regarding this clone: Other nucleotide sequences in the sample specify the same CDR3. The genes are TRBV29-1 and TRBJ1-5; 8 nucleotides match TRBD1. V lost 7 bases to trimming and J lost 2 bases; unmatched junction nucleotides: 4. Germline V lookup: CDR1 SQVTM, CDR2 ANQGSEA. This CDR3 comprises 13 residues. CDR3 sequence reads: CSAGQGGNQPQHF. Here the CDR3 DNA reads TGCAGCGCCGGACAGGGAGGCAATCAGCCCCAGCATTTT.

The chain links TRBV7-2 to TRBJ2-7; 8 nucleotides agree with TRBD1. V was pared by 1 base and J by 3 bases, with 8 bases of the junction left unmatched. This CDR3 is 16 amino acids long. Germline V gene lookup returns CDR1 SGHTA and CDR2 FQGNSA. The DNA of the CDR3 is TGTGCCAGCAGCTTAGGCCCGGCAGGGGGCTTCTACGAGCAGTACTTC. Amino acids: CASSLGPAGGFYEQYF.

V usage is TRBV7-2 and J usage is TRBJ2-3, with TRBD2 matching over 9 bases. This CDR3 is 17 amino acids long. The germline V gene has CDR1 SGHTA and CDR2 FQGNSA. V shed 5 bases and J 6 bases; nucleotides not matched to a gene: 15. The CDR3 DNA reads as TGTGCCAGCAGCACCGGGACTAGCCCTGGGAGGGTGGATACGCAGTATTTT. Translation gives CASSTGTSPGRVDTQYF. Using reference TRBV7-2 and TRBJ2-3 for the parts outside the CDR3, the full variable domain is GAGVSQSPSNKVTEKGKDVELRCDPISGHTALYWYRQSLGQGLEFLIYFQGNSAPDKSGLPSDRFSAERTGGSVSTLTIQRTQQEDSAVYLCASSTGTSPGRVDTQYFGPGTRLTVL.